A selection of T cell receptor beta chains follows, all from one sample in a study of T cells after yellow fever vaccination. TCRdb re-called the 5' RACE reads with MiXCR, one entry per CDR3 protein. The sample consists of 85,000 to 100,000 distinct CDR3 sequences, 5.8% of them appearing once. The sample in question was CD8+ T cells sorted from PBMCs, obtained 10 days after the yellow fever booster vaccination. Receptor source: a man aged 18 to 30 who received the YFV17D yellow fever vaccine. The CDR3 runs from the conserved cysteine through the conserved F or W. D genes are given only for firm matches. Part of the rows lack a size; the others show once, few, many or a class for expanded clones.

TRBV6-2/TRBV6-3	TRBJ2-5	medium-sized	.	CASSAGTSDQETQYF	TGTGCCAGCAGTGCCGGCACCAGTGATCAAGAGACCCAGTACTTC
TRBV30	TRBJ1-1	.	.	CAWSVQVNTEAFF	TGTGCCTGGAGTGTACAAGTGAACACTGAAGCTTTCTTT
TRBV20-1	TRBJ2-4	few	TRBD2	CSASRLAIVKNIQYF	TGCAGTGCTAGTAGACTAGCGATAGTCAAAAACATTCAGTACTTC
TRBV2	TRBJ1-4	.	.	CASSEASRAPNEKLFF	TGTGCCAGCAGTGAAGCGTCTCGGGCCCCGAATGAAAAACTGTTTTTT
TRBV29-1	TRBJ2-3	few	.	CSVVGGGESTDTQYF	TGCAGCGTTGTAGGCGGGGGCGAGAGCACAGATACGCAGTATTTT
TRBV7-9	TRBJ1-1	.	.	CASSPGFRNAFF	TGTGCCAGCAGTCCAGGGTTTAGGAATGCTTTCTTT
TRBV4-3	TRBJ2-1	.	TRBD2	CASSQNYGGVEQFF	TGCGCCAGCAGCCAAAATTACGGGGGGGTTGAGCAGTTCTTC
TRBV7-9	TRBJ1-4	.	.	CASSPAVDRREKLFF	TGTGCCAGCAGCCCCGCAGTTGACAGGAGAGAAAAACTGTTTTTT
TRBV6-5	TRBJ1-6	few	.	CASSYSVGVPNSPLHF	TGTGCCAGCAGTTACTCGGTGGGGGTCCCTAATTCACCCCTCCACTTT
TRBV20-1	TRBJ2-1	few	.	CSAIPGYNEQFF	TGCAGTGCCATACCCGGTTACAATGAGCAGTTCTTC
TRBV4-1	TRBJ2-1	.	.	CASSQVGAVEQFF	TGCGCCAGCAGCCAAGTGGGGGCCGTAGAGCAGTTCTTC
TRBV15	TRBJ2-3	.	.	CATSARADTQYF	TGTGCCACCAGCGCAAGGGCAGATACGCAGTATTTT
TRBV4-1	TRBJ1-2	few	.	CASSVGDYGYTF	TGCGCCAGCAGCGTTGGGGATTATGGCTACACCTTC
TRBV4-1	TRBJ2-5	many	.	CASSTGETQYF	TGCGCCAGCAGCACTGGAGAGACCCAGTACTTC
TRBV12-3/TRBV12-4	TRBJ2-3	few	.	CASRQQGYTQYF	TGTGCCAGCAGGCAGCAGGGGTATACGCAGTATTTT
TRBV7-9	TRBJ2-1	many	.	CASSLSKVHNEQFF	TGTGCCAGCAGCTTATCCAAGGTGCACAATGAGCAGTTCTTC
TRBV11-2	TRBJ2-3	.	.	CASSIGVRGSDTQYF	TGTGCCAGCAGCATAGGGGTTCGTGGCTCGGATACGCAGTATTTT
TRBV28	TRBJ2-5	few	TRBD2	CASSLWPAGGPETQYF	TGTGCCAGCAGTTTATGGCCAGCGGGGGGCCCGGAGACCCAGTACTTC
TRBV29-1	TRBJ2-3	many	.	CSVEDRGRSTDTQYF	TGCAGCGTTGAAGATCGTGGCAGGAGCACAGATACGCAGTATTTT
TRBV10-3	TRBJ2-7	.	TRBD1	CAISPGKDDRAYEQYF	TGTGCCATCAGCCCGGGTAAGGACGACAGGGCCTACGAGCAGTACTTC
TRBV14	TRBJ1-5	many	.	CASSQGLRQPQHF	TGTGCCAGCAGCCAAGGTTTGCGTCAGCCCCAGCATTTT
TRBV6-6	TRBJ2-1	.	TRBD1	CASSSNPGQGAYNEQFF	TGTGCCAGCAGTTCAAATCCGGGACAGGGGGCCTACAATGAGCAGTTCTTC
TRBV6-5	TRBJ2-7	.	.	CASSYSRLGEQYF	TGTGCCAGCAGTTACTCGAGGCTGGGGGAGCAGTACTTC
TRBV6-2/TRBV6-3	TRBJ2-3	many	TRBD2	CASSRLVGGGAVDTQYF	TGTGCCAGCAGTCGGCTTGTCGGCGGGGGGGCCGTAGATACGCAGTATTTT
TRBV7-8	TRBJ1-5	.	TRBD1	CASSFVEGARNQPQHF	TGTGCCAGCAGCTTCGTCGAGGGGGCTCGGAATCAGCCCCAGCATTTT
TRBV6-2/TRBV6-3	TRBJ2-5	many	.	CASSYSGGVGLETQYF	TGTGCCAGCAGTTACTCCGGCGGGGTGGGTCTTGAGACCCAGTACTTC
TRBV5-4	TRBJ2-2	many	.	CASSFGVSTGELFF	TGTGCCAGCAGCTTCGGGGTATCCACCGGGGAGCTGTTTTTT
TRBV6-5	TRBJ1-1	few	.	CASSYSDEAFF	TGTGCCAGCAGTTACTCGGATGAAGCTTTCTTT
TRBV7-2	TRBJ2-1	few	TRBD2	CASSSPRSSGDSYNEQFF	TGTGCCAGCAGCTCGCCGAGGTCCAGCGGGGATTCCTACAATGAGCAGTTCTTC
TRBV11-2	TRBJ2-1	few	.	CASSLRAGLRGNEQFF	TGTGCCAGCAGCTTAAGGGCAGGTTTAAGGGGCAATGAGCAGTTCTTC
TRBV3-1	TRBJ2-1	few	TRBD1	CASSHRQGGSSYNEQFF	TGTGCCAGCAGCCACAGACAGGGGGGGAGCTCCTACAATGAGCAGTTCTTC